This entry lists 17 T cell receptor beta chains sequenced from one sample in a study of PD-1 blockade in classical Hodgkin lymphoma. Repertoires were generated with immunoSEQ multiplex PCR, while TCRdb's copy carries only in-frame clones and drops some. The sample carries 75,000 to 95,000 clones, 75% to 85% recorded once. Sample time point: cycle 4 day 1 (C4D1), after less than seven weeks of nivolumab. The patients all showed relapse after autologous stem cell transplantation, while their brentuximab vedotin exposure varied. The sample in question was peripheral blood mononuclear cells (PBMCs), obtained before the fourth cycle of nivolumab. These receptors originate from a human donor with classical Hodgkin lymphoma.

V is TRBV7-8 and J is TRBJ2-2; weak D call: TRBD2 (6 bases). The CDR3 loop spans 16 amino acids. Germline V CDR1 and CDR2: SGHVS, FQNEAQ. The V gene lost 2 bases and the J gene lost 0 bases, with 10 bases spanning the gap. The CDR3 is CASSLFSGSNTGELFF. The CDR3 region has the DNA TGTGCCAGCAGCTTATTCAGCGGGTCGAACACCGGGGAGCTGTTTTTT.

V usage is TRBV10-3 and J usage is TRBJ2-2; 8 bases agree with TRBD1. Per germline, CDR1 ENHRY and CDR2 SYGVKD. Trimming removed 4 bases from V and 5 bases from J; junction bases left unmatched: 3. CDR3 size: 14 residues. The CDR3 loop is CAISAHRGTGELFF. The CDR3 region has the DNA TGTGCCATCAGTGCCCACAGGGGGACCGGGGAGCTGTTTTTT.

The count of this clone is one. V usage is TRBV19 and J usage is TRBJ2-1; TRBD1 aligns across 7 bases. V was pared by 6 bases and J by 15 bases, with 8 bases of the junction left unmatched. Germline loops: CDR1 LNHDA, CDR2 SQIVND (reference sequence). The CDR3 sequence is 11 residues long. Here the CDR3 reads CASSLKTGWFF. CDR3 nucleotide sequence: TGTGCCAGTAGCCTGAAGACAGGGTGGTTCTTC.

This clone was seen only once. J is TRBJ2-7 and V is TRBV10-3; 8 nucleotides agree with TRBD1. Germline loops: CDR1 ENHRY, CDR2 SYGVKD. This CDR3 spans 14 amino acids. V lost 6 bases to trimming and J lost 4 bases; unmatched junction nucleotides: 8. CDR3: CAIRTTGGRYEQYF. The DNA for the CDR3 is TGTGCCATCAGGACCACAGGGGGTCGGTACGAGCAGTACTTC.

In this sample, this clone turned up many times. The rearrangement uses TRBV7-9 and TRBJ1-1; maybe TRBD1 (6 bases). The V end lost 5 bases, the J end lost 6 bases, and 13 bases lay between the germline ends. This CDR3 contains 13 residues. Germline V gene data show CDR1 as SEHNR and CDR2 as FQNEAQ (reference sequence). DNA for the CDR3: TGTGCCAGCAGCGATTGGGGGGCATCTGAAGCTTTCTTT. Translation gives CASSDWGASEAFF.

The V call is TRBV5-1, the J call TRBJ1-2; TRBD1 matches 9 bases. This CDR3 is built from 13 residues. V trimming: 4 bases; J trimming: 10 bases; junction bases outside the gene matches: 8. From germline, CDR1 is SGHRS and CDR2 YFSETQ. The CDR3 nucleotides are TGCGCCAGCAGCAGGGGACAGGGAGAAGTCTACACCTTC. Amino acid sequence: CASSRGQGEVYTF.

V and J are TRBV7-2 and TRBJ1-4, with D possibly being TRBD1 (5 bases). The CDR3 is made up of 12 amino acids. V dropped 1 base and J dropped 10 bases, with 7 bases sitting between them. The germline CDR1 and CDR2 sequences are SGHTA and FQGNSA. CDR3 loop: CASSLDQGKLFF. The CDR3 DNA reads TGTGCCAGCAGCTTAGATCAGGGAAAACTGTTTTTT.

The chain is built from TRBV9 and TRBJ1-2; 9 bases line up with TRBD1. The junction had 6 bases not matched to a gene; V was cut back by 3 bases and J by 6 bases. This CDR3 spans 14 amino acids. Looked up from germline, CDR1 is SGDLS and CDR2 is YYNGEE. This chain's CDR3 is CASSAADRGDGYTF. Here the CDR3 DNA reads TGTGCCAGCAGCGCGGCGGACAGGGGAGATGGCTACACCTTC.

The rearrangement uses TRBV5-1 and TRBJ2-3; the match to TRBD1 covers 9 bases. The CDR3 is made up of 13 amino acids. Per the germline V gene, CDR1 is SGHRS and CDR2 is YFSETQ. V lost 4 bases, J lost 7 bases, and 4 bases stayed unmatched. In nucleotides, the CDR3 is TGCGCCAGCAGCCTGGACAGGGGTCATACGCAGTATTTT. Translated: CASSLDRGHTQYF.

This clone has a single count. This same CDR3 is encoded by further DNA sequences in the sample. The rearrangement uses TRBV27 and TRBJ2-5; D is unresolved. The V gene's germline CDR1 is MNHEY and CDR2 SMNVEV (reference sequence). The V gene lost 5 bases and the J gene lost 0 bases, with 7 bases spanning the gap. This CDR3 region has 13 residues. CDR3 nucleotides: TGTGCCAGCAGTCCCTCGTACCAAGAGACCCAGTACTTC. Residues: CASSPSYQETQYF.

CDR3 coding DNA: TGTGCCAGCAGCCTACAACTAGCGGGAGGCGAGCAGTACTTC. Translating it yields CASSLQLAGGEQYF. The V call is TRBV7-2, the J call TRBJ2-7, with TRBD2 identical over 12 bases. This CDR3 has 14 amino acids. V dropped 5 bases and J dropped 6; count of bases not matched to a gene: 5. Germline CDR1 reads SGHTA; CDR2 reads FQGNSA.

This clone appeared a few times. J is TRBJ2-2 and V is TRBV5-1, with no clear D. Trimming took off 4 bases at V and 6 bases at J, with 10 bases between the two ends. Germline lookup yields CDR1 SGHRS and CDR2 YFSETQ. This CDR3 is built from 13 residues. The DNA for the CDR3 is TGCGCCAGCAGCCTTGATGGTTCCGGGGAGCTGTTTTTT. This gives the protein CASSLDGSGELFF.

The rearrangement links TRBV5-1 to TRBJ1-3; D perhaps matches TRBD1 (5 bases). Per the germline V gene, CDR1 is SGHRS and CDR2 is YFSETQ. The CDR3 is 17 amino acids. V lost 3 bases to trimming and J lost 8 bases, with 24 bases between them. CDR3 amino acids: CASSSEVLAGTQDTIYF. The CDR3 bases are TGCGCCAGCAGCTCGGAGGTTTTGGCGGGGACCCAGGACACCATATATTTT.

The V gene is TRBV10-3, the J gene TRBJ2-7, with D maybe TRBD1 (5 bases). Germline CDR1 and CDR2: ENHRY and SYGVKD. With 4 bases removed from V and 0 bases from J, the gap between germline ends came to 7 bases. This CDR3 has 13 amino acids. CDR3 nucleotide sequence: TGTGCCATCAGTGGGCAGGGCTCCTACGAGCAGTACTTC. Residues: CAISGQGSYEQYF.

The chain uses TRBV10-2 and TRBJ2-6; 16 bases align to TRBD2. Germline CDR1 is WSHSY and CDR2 is SAAADI. This CDR3 has 18 amino acids. With 5 bases clipped from V and 2 bases from J, the junction kept 3 bases outside the gene matches. Written as DNA, the CDR3 is TGCGCCAGCAGTCCCGGGACTAGCGGGAGGGCTGGGGCCAACGTCCTGACTTTC. It codes for CASSPGTSGRAGANVLTF.

The chain recombines TRBV10-3 with TRBJ1-4, with D tentatively TRBD1 (6 bases). V dropped 0 bases and J dropped 2 bases, with 10 bases sitting between them. This CDR3 region has 16 residues. The germline gives CDR1 ENHRY, CDR2 SYGVKD. CDR3 sequence reads: CAISESRGRTNEKLFF. CDR3 coding DNA: TGTGCCATCAGTGAGTCGAGGGGGAGGACTAATGAAAAACTGTTTTTT.

V gene TRBV21-1 combines with J gene TRBJ2-3; the D call TRBD2 from the table was never checked on the DNA. TRBV21-1 is a recognized pseudogene. The length of the CDR3 is 17 residues. For the CDR3, the DNA is TGTGCCAGCAGCCTGGAAGGTTGCGCGGGAGAGGCAGATACGCAGTATTTT. Translated: CASSLEGCAGEADTQYF.